Given below is one T cell receptor (beta chain) in context. This entry is derived from a study of identifying expanded T cells in peripheral blood. The method was immunoSEQ multiplex PCR; TCRdb's version includes in-frame clones alone and lacks a portion of them. Of just over 90,000 clones in the sample, about nine tenths were seen once. Trimming took 7 bases from V and 7 from J; bases not matched to a gene: 6. Germline assignment: CDR1 LNHDA and CDR2 SQIVND (reference sequence). The CDR3 is 13 amino acids. The chain couples TRBV19 to TRBJ2-1, with 8 bases matching TRBD1. Sequencing was carried out using blood. This TCR was recovered from a person aged 18 to 70 in good health. CDR3 amino acids: CASNKDRDNEQFF. DNA of the CDR3: TGTGCCAGTAACAAGGACAGGGATAATGAGCAGTTCTTC.